These T cell receptor beta chains were read from a single sample in a study of blood T cell repertoires in COVID-19. Sequencing was performed with immunoSEQ multiplex PCR; in TCRdb, only in-frame clones are kept and a portion is missing. The sample holds over 350,000 clones, 90% to 95% seen once. The sample taken for sequencing was PBMCs or T cells enriched from blood (not recorded which). These receptors originate from a woman aged 40 to 50 who had been exposed to COVID-19. CDR3s include the opening cysteine and the closing phenylalanine or tryptophan. D genes are given only for firm matches. Not all rows give a size; the values are once, few, many and, for expanded clones, a class.

>-|TRBV19|TRBJ2-7|-
TGTGCCAGTAGTATACAGGGGATAGGTTTGAACGAGCAGTACTTC
CASSIQGIGLNEQYF
>-|TRBV27|TRBJ2-2|-
TGTGCCAGCAGTTCCCCCGGACTGAACACCGGGGAGCTGTTTTTT
CASSSPGLNTGELFF
>TRBD1|TRBV7-9|TRBJ1-4|-
TGTGCCAGCAGCTCGGACAGGGGGTCTAATGAAAAACTGTTTTTT
CASSSDRGSNEKLFF
>TRBD1|TRBV5-4|TRBJ1-2|-
TGTGCCAGCAGCTTGGTGGCGGCAGGGGGCAATGGCTACACCTTC
CASSLVAAGGNGYTF
>-|TRBV19|TRBJ1-1|-
TGTGCCAGCCTTAGTAGGGGGTTCGGGGCTTTCTTT
CASLSRGFGAFF
>-|TRBV5-1|TRBJ2-6|once
TGCGCCAGCAGCTTGGGACCCGCGGGAGGGGCCAACGTCCTGACTTTC
CASSLGPAGGANVLTF
>TRBD2|TRBV19|TRBJ2-1|-
TGTGCCAGTAGTGTGGCTAGCGGTCCCTACAATGAGCAGTTCTTC
CASSVASGPYNEQFF
>-|TRBV10-2|TRBJ1-2|-
TGCGCCAGCAGCGGATCAGGTTCCTATGGCTACACCTTC
CASSGSGSYGYTF
>TRBD1|TRBV7-8|TRBJ2-2|-
TGTGCCAGCAGCTTAAGACAGGGGATTAACACCGGGGAGCTGTTTTTT
CASSLRQGINTGELFF
>TRBD1|TRBV27|TRBJ1-6|-
TGTGCCAGCAGTCTGTGGGACAGCTATTCACCCCTCCACTTT
CASSLWDSYSPLHF
>-|TRBV13|TRBJ2-2|-
TGTGCCAGCAGCTTAGTGGGGCAGGGGTTGAACACCGGGGAGCTGTTTTTT
CASSLVGQGLNTGELFF
>-|TRBV5-1|TRBJ1-3|once
TGCGCCAGCAGCCCTTTTGCGGAATCAGCTGGAAACACCATATATTTT
CASSPFAESAGNTIYF
>TRBD1|TRBV19|TRBJ1-4|-
TGTGCCAGCGGGACAGAATGGGAAAAACTGTTTTTT
CASGTEWEKLFF
>TRBD2|TRBV11-2|TRBJ2-4|-
TGTGCCAGCAGCTTAGGGATAGGTAGCGGGGGTTTGGGGTACTTC
CASSLGIGSGGLGYF
>-|TRBV9|TRBJ1-5|-
TGTGCCAGCAGCCCACAGGACAGATTCAATCAGCCCCAGCATTTT
CASSPQDRFNQPQHF
>-|TRBV3-1/TRBV3-2|TRBJ2-7|-
TGTGCCAGCAGACGTACAGGGAACTCCTACGAGCAGTACTTC
CASRRTGNSYEQYF
>TRBD1|TRBV5-1|TRBJ2-5|-
TGCGCCAGCAGCTCTCCATGGACAGGACAAGAGACCCAGTACTTC
CASSSPWTGQETQYF
>-|TRBV5-1|TRBJ2-1|-
TGCGCCAGCAGCTGGCCCCCCGCAGGGAAGGTCGATGAGCAGTTCTTC
CASSWPPAGKVDEQFF
>-|TRBV7-3|TRBJ2-1|-
TGTGCCAGCAGCTTAGGGGGCACCTACAATGAGCAGTTCTTC
CASSLGGTYNEQFF
>-|TRBV7-9|TRBJ1-3|-
TGTGCCAGCAGCTTAGCTACGACAGTCGGAAACACCATATATTTT
CASSLATTVGNTIYF
>TRBD2|TRBV11-3|TRBJ2-2|once
TGTGCCAGCAGCTTAGAACTAGCGGGAGAGAACACCGGGGAGCTGTTTTTT
CASSLELAGENTGELFF
>TRBD1|TRBV5-6|TRBJ1-6|-
TGTGCCAGCAGCTTGACGAGGGGGCGCGCGGAATCACCCCTCCACTTT
CASSLTRGRAESPLHF